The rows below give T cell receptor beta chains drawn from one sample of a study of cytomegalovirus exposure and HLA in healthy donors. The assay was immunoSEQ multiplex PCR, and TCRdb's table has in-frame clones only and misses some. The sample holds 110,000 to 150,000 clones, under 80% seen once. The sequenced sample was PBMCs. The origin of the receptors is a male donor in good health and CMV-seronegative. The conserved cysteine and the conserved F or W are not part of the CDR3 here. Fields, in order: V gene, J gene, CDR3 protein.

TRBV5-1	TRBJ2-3	ASRDTSGVTDTQY
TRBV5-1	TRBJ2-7	ASSLGTGGTYEQY
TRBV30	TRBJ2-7	AWSGDRGRSEQY
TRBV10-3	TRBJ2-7	AISESGRVSEQY
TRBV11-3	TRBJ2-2	ASSPGQGAASVGGELF
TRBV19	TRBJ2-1	ASSISGDEQF
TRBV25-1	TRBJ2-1	ASSYGGRKYNEQF
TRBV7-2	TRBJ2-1	ASSPASGGFYNEQF
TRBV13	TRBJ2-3	ASSSGTSGSPSSTDTQY
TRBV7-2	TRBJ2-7	ASSITRTALPEQY
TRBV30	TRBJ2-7	AFDRDRNYEQY
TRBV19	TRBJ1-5	ASSGRTLQGAGQPQH
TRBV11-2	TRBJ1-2	ASMGQGALFNYGYT
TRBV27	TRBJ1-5	ASRTSYSNQPQH
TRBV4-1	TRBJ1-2	ASSQDRAGLQVYT
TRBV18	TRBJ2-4	ASSPRGLAGVVKNIQY
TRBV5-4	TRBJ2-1	ASSSPFRDYNEQF
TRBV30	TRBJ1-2	ALVGASGYT
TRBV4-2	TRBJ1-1	ASSQEQGSEAF
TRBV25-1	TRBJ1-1	ASSELRGRNTEAF
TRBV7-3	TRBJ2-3	ASSLISGGARDTQY
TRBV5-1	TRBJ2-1	ASSWLLLAGEQF
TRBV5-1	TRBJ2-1	ASSHQAGAQGEQF
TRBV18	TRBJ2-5	ASSPQPGETQY
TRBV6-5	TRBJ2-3	ASSYFQRGTDTQY
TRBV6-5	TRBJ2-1	ASSWTVSNNEQF
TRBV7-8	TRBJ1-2	ASSFTDGPGGGYT
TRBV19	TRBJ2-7	ASSGVRLSEQY
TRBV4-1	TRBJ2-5	ASSQERQGWETQY
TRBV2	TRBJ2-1	ATSKGARAAYNEQF
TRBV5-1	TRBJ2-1	ASSLGSGAYHNEQF
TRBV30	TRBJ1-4	AWSDDLKRQGAYEKLF
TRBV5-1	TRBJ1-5	ASSLTGTGNQPQH
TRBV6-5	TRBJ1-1	ASSRARNTEAF
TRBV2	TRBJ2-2	ASSYYTGELF
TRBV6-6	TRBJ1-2	ASSSTEGYT
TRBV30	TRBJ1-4	AWSLGPATNEKLF
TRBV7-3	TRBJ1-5	ASSLDPGLPQH
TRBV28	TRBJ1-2	ASSSGGGQEGYT
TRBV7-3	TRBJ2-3	ASSLVPSPDTQY
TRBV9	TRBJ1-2	ASSVVAGSGYGYT
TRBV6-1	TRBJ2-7	ASSQRGGNSYEQY
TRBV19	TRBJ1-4	ASIDFPSGEEKLF
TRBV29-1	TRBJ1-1	SVAERTGQNTEAF
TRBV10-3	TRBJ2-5	AISDSGTQY
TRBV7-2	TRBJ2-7	ASSRNGLAAGYEQY
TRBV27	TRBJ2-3	ASRTGGGTDTQY
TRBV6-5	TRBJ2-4	ASSYSGSGNNRREY
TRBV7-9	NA	ASSLWTTGVSYEQY
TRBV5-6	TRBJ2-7	ASSLVADRVKHEQY
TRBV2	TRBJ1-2	ASRGGRGYGYT
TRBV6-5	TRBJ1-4	ASTKTGASRKLF
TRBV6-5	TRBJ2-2	ASRRDRTNTGELF
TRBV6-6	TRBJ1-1	ASSWRGRGRTEAF